The 27 T cell receptor beta chains below come from one sample, sequenced in a study of shared clonotypes between healthy human individuals. Using immunoSEQ multiplex PCR, the repertoire was profiled, and TCRdb retains in-frame clones only, with some absent. Of approximately 2.3 million clones in the sample, 80% to 95% were seen once. Sequencing used naive CD4+ T cells from PBMCs. Subset meaning: CD45RA+ positively selected. All receptors come from a man aged 18 to 30 in good health. Some clones in this sample may be carry-over from other donors' samples.

This chain connects TRBV15 to TRBJ2-2, with D hard to call. The CDR3 spans 18 residues. CDR1 and CDR2 (germline): LNHNV, YYDKDF (reference sequence). V gave up 0 bases and J gave up 2 bases, with 16 bases separating them. This chain's CDR3 is CATSRDPSLPTNTGELFF. As DNA, the CDR3 is TGTGCCACCAGCAGAGACCCATCGCTTCCCACAAACACCGGGGAGCTGTTTTTT. Complete variable domain (other parts from reference TRBV15 and TRBJ2-2): DAMVIQNPRYQVTQFGKPVTLSCSQTLNHNVMYWYQQKSSQAPKLLFHYYDKDFNNEADTPDNFQSRRPNTSFCFLDIRSPGLGDTAMYLCATSRDPSLPTNTGELFFGEGSRLTVL.

This rearrangement joins TRBV2 to TRBJ2-2; 8 bases are a match to TRBD1. V lost 5 bases to trimming and J lost 0 bases; unmatched junction nucleotides: 2. This CDR3 comprises 15 residues. Germline-derived CDR1 and CDR2 are SNHLY and FYNNEI. The CDR3 here is CASSLQGANTGELFF. CDR3 DNA sequence: TGTGCCAGCAGTCTACAGGGGGCGAACACCGGGGAGCTGTTTTTT.

V usage is TRBV2 and J usage is TRBJ1-5; 7 nucleotides line up with TRBD1. The CDR3 loop spans 15 amino acids. CDR1 is SNHLY and CDR2 is FYNNEI in the germline V gene. The V and J ends lost 3 bases and 4 bases, in that order; junction bases with no gene match: 6. This CDR3 is CASSDLGQLNQPQHF. CDR3 sequence (DNA): TGTGCCAGCAGTGACCTGGGACAGCTAAATCAGCCCCAGCATTTT.

This clone has more than one count but fewer than ten. The identical CDR3 is also encoded by other nucleotide sequences in the sample. V and J are TRBV28 and TRBJ1-1; no clear D. The CDR3 loop spans 11 amino acids. Trimming left V 3 bases short and J 5 bases short, with 4 bases between. CDR1 MDHEN and CDR2 SYDVKM come from the germline V gene. The CDR3 nucleotides read TGTGCCAGCAGTTTCTGGACTGAAGCTTTCTTT. It yields the protein CASSFWTEAFF. The full variable domain, with the rest looked up from reference TRBV28 and TRBJ1-1, is DVKVTQSSRYLVKRTGEKVFLECVQDMDHENMFWYRQDPGLGLRLIYFSYDVKMKEKGDIPEGYSVSREKKERFSLILESASTNQTSMYLCASSFWTEAFFGQGTRLTVV.

Note on this clone: One junction end disagrees with the germline gene, perhaps due to a read error. The J gene is TRBJ2-7, the V gene TRBV6-1; TRBD1 matches 10 bases. The CDR3 has 15 amino acids. CDR1 MNHNS and CDR2 SASEGT come from the germline V gene. The DNA for the CDR3 is TGTGCCAGCAGTGAAGCTGGGACAGGGGCCTCGACTCAAGAGTTC. It is translated as CASSEAGTGASTQEF.

The gene calls are TRBV19 and TRBJ2-5; D is perhaps TRBD1 (6 bases). Germline V gives CDR1 LNHDA, CDR2 SQIVND (reference sequence). The CDR3 spans 13 residues. V was cut by 6 bases and J by 5 bases, with 13 bases left in between. Here the CDR3 reads CASSKGGSETQYF. In DNA form, the CDR3 reads TGTGCCAGTAGCAAAGGGGGTTCGGAGACCCAGTACTTC.

This clone was counted a single time. This chain connects TRBV5-1 to TRBJ1-4; TRBD1 matches at 8 bases. V was pared by 4 bases and J by 0 bases, with 11 bases of the junction left unmatched. Per the germline V gene, CDR1 is SGHRS and CDR2 is YFSETQ. The CDR3 runs to 18 residues. The CDR3 region has the DNA TGCGCCAGCAGCCAACGGACAGGGCTATTCCCAACTAATGAAAAACTGTTTTTT. Translating gives CASSQRTGLFPTNEKLFF.

A word on this clone: The sample has other DNA sequences that encode this CDR3 too. The V and J genes are TRBV28 and TRBJ2-7; D is possibly TRBD1 (5 bases). The CDR3 is 12 amino acids. Trimming took 6 bases from V and 6 from J, leaving 12 bases between them. Germline V lookup: CDR1 MDHEN, CDR2 SYDVKM. The CDR3 coding sequence is TGTGCCAGCAGCCTTGGGGCAGGCGAGCAGTACTTC. As protein: CASSLGAGEQYF.

V and J are TRBV5-1 and TRBJ1-1, with TRBD1 as a possible D gene (6 bases). The V gene lost 4 bases and the J gene lost 1 base, with 11 bases spanning the gap. This CDR3 is 14 amino acids long. Germline V gene data show CDR1 as SGHRS and CDR2 as YFSETQ. The CDR3 reads CASSRQQGNTEAFF. In DNA form, the CDR3 reads TGCGCCAGCAGCAGACAACAGGGGAACACTGAAGCTTTCTTT.

V is TRBV5-5 and J is TRBJ2-3, with no clear D. Per germline, CDR1 SGHKS and CDR2 YYEKEE (reference sequence). The CDR3 is 14 amino acids. The V gene lost 0 bases and the J gene lost 2 bases, with 7 bases spanning the gap. The CDR3 bases are TGTGCCAGCAGCTTGGAGGTTTTCACAGATACGCAGTATTTT. Translated, it gives CASSLEVFTDTQYF.

The rearrangement uses TRBV28 and TRBJ1-1; maybe TRBD1 (6 bases). Trimming stripped 6 bases from V and 5 bases from J, with 13 bases between. The CDR3 covers 13 residues. Germline V lookup: CDR1 MDHEN, CDR2 SYDVKM. The chain's CDR3 is CASRKQGGTEAFF. CDR3 DNA sequence: TGTGCCAGCAGGAAACAGGGAGGGACTGAAGCTTTCTTT.

The chain couples TRBV2 to TRBJ2-7, with D unresolved. CDR3 length: 12 amino acids. Trimming removed 4 bases from V and 3 bases from J, with 7 bases in between. Germline V gene lookup returns CDR1 SNHLY and CDR2 FYNNEI. As DNA, the CDR3 is TGTGCCAGCAGTGGAAACCGCTACGAGCAGTACTTC. Translation gives CASSGNRYEQYF. Looking up the rest from reference TRBV2 and TRBJ2-7 gives the full variable domain: EPEVTQTPSHQVTQMGQEVILRCVPISNHLYFYWYRQILGQKVEFLVSFYNNEISEKSEIFDDQFSVERPDGSNFTLKIRSTKLEDSAMYFCASSGNRYEQYFGPGTRLTVT.

The chain recombines TRBV10-1 with TRBJ2-3; possible D gene TRBD2, 5 bases. CDR1 is WNHNN and CDR2 is SYGVQD in the germline V gene (reference sequence). CDR3 length: 16 residues. With 2 bases removed from V and 4 bases from J, the gap between germline ends came to 16 bases. CDR3 sequence (DNA): TGCGCCAGCAGTGAGACCCGACCCGGAGGTGCAGATACGCAGTATTTT. The encoded protein is CASSETRPGGADTQYF.

This clone was found a few times. The V gene is TRBV30, the J gene TRBJ1-1, with a tentative D call TRBD1 (6 bases). The V end lost 6 bases, the J end lost 1 base, and 9 bases lay between the germline ends. The CDR3 contains 12 residues. Germline CDR1 GTSNPN, CDR2 SVGIG (reference sequence). The CDR3 sequence is CACDRRNTEAFF. The DNA for the CDR3 is TGTGCCTGTGACAGGCGGAACACTGAAGCTTTCTTT.

This chain connects TRBV12-2 to TRBJ1-2. TRBV12-2 is tagged as a pseudogene. The CDR3 loop spans 14 amino acids. CDR3 DNA: TGTGCAAGTCGCTTACAGGAACTACTCTATGGCTACACCTTC. Translated: CASRLQELLYGYTF.

This clone was detected once. The chain joins TRBV2 to TRBJ2-3, with TRBD2 matching over 8 bases. The CDR3 has 14 residues. Germline V gives CDR1 SNHLY, CDR2 FYNNEI. The V segment lost 1 base and the J segment 8 bases; nucleotides outside the gene matches: 5. Here the CDR3 reads CASSEGAGVGTQYF. CDR3 coding DNA: TGTGCCAGCAGTGAAGGAGCGGGAGTGGGTACGCAGTATTTT. Together with reference TRBV2 and TRBJ2-3, the CDR3 gives the full variable domain: EPEVTQTPSHQVTQMGQEVILRCVPISNHLYFYWYRQILGQKVEFLVSFYNNEISEKSEIFDDQFSVERPDGSNFTLKIRSTKLEDSAMYFCASSEGAGVGTQYFGPGTRLTVL.

The chain recombines TRBV7-9 with TRBJ1-4, with 8 bases matching TRBD1. The length of the CDR3 is 15 residues. The germline CDR1 and CDR2 sequences are SEHNR and FQNEAQ (reference sequence). The trim removed 4 bases at V and 3 bases at J, leaving 4 bases unmatched. CDR3 coding DNA: TGTGCCAGCAGCTCCGGACAGGGTGCTAATGAAAAACTGTTTTTT. Translating it yields CASSSGQGANEKLFF.

The chain is built from TRBV28 and TRBJ2-5, with 13 bases matching TRBD2. The V gene's germline CDR1 is MDHEN and CDR2 SYDVKM. The CDR3 extends over 17 amino acids. The junction had 9 bases not matched to a gene; V was cut back by 4 bases and J by 4 bases. CDR3 residues: CASSSQTSGRALETQYF. The CDR3 bases are TGTGCCAGCAGTTCCCAAACTAGCGGGAGGGCCCTAGAGACCCAGTACTTC. The full variable domain, completed using reference TRBV28 and TRBJ2-5, is DVKVTQSSRYLVKRTGEKVFLECVQDMDHENMFWYRQDPGLGLRLIYFSYDVKMKEKGDIPEGYSVSREKKERFSLILESASTNQTSMYLCASSSQTSGRALETQYFGPGTRLLVL.

The chain joins TRBV9 to TRBJ2-5, with unresolved D. This CDR3 comprises 13 residues. The germline V gene encodes CDR1 SGDLS and CDR2 YYNGEE. Deletions cut 3 bases from V and 1 base from J, with 7 bases between. The CDR3 is CASSGGSQETQYF. CDR3 DNA: TGTGCCAGCAGCGGAGGAAGCCAAGAGACCCAGTACTTC.

The V gene is TRBV30, the J gene TRBJ2-3; D not resolved. CDR3 length: 13 residues. Germline CDR1 and CDR2: GTSNPN and SVGIG (reference sequence). V lost 2 bases to trimming and J lost 4 bases, with 10 bases between them. For the CDR3, the DNA is TGTGCCTGGAGTACGTCTAGGGCAGATACGCAGTATTTT. Its translation is CAWSTSRADTQYF.

V usage is TRBV7-2 and J usage is TRBJ2-3; 15 bases are shared with TRBD2. Germline CDR1 and CDR2: SGHTA and FQGNSA. After removal of 5 bases from V and 5 bases from J, the junction contained 5 bases not matched to a gene. The CDR3 sequence is 16 residues long. The DNA of the CDR3 is TGTGCCAGCAGCCCCGGACTAGCGGGGGGGGGAGATACGCAGTATTTT. This codes for CASSPGLAGGGDTQYF.

This chain uses TRBV5-1 with TRBJ1-3; D is undetermined. CDR3 size: 16 residues. In germline, CDR1 is SGHRS, CDR2 YFSETQ. V was cut by 0 bases and J by 0 bases, with 10 bases left in between. The CDR3 reads CASSLAAGSSGNTIYF. The CDR3 DNA is TGCGCCAGCAGCTTGGCCGCCGGCTCCTCTGGAAACACCATATATTTT.

In regard to this clone: The identical CDR3 is also encoded by other nucleotide sequences in the sample. The chain employs TRBV28 and TRBJ2-2; 7 bases fit TRBD1. Germline assignment: CDR1 MDHEN and CDR2 SYDVKM. CDR3 length: 15 residues. The V segment lost 3 bases and the J segment 0 bases; nucleotides outside the gene matches: 1. This CDR3 reads CASSFGTANTGELFF. Here the CDR3 DNA reads TGTGCCAGCAGTTTTGGGACAGCGAACACCGGGGAGCTGTTTTTT.

This sequence joins TRBV9 and TRBJ2-5; the match to TRBD2 covers 8 bases. The CDR3 covers 13 residues. Looked up from germline, CDR1 is SGDLS and CDR2 is YYNGEE. V gave up 4 bases and J gave up 9 bases; unmatched junction bases: 8. CDR3 bases: TGTGCCAGCAGCCTTAGCGGGGCCAGGGCCCAGTACTTC. This sequence encodes CASSLSGARAQYF.

V usage is TRBV19 and J usage is TRBJ1-1; no clear D gene. This CDR3 is built from 14 residues. Germline CDR1 reads LNHDA; CDR2 reads SQIVND (reference sequence). V gave up 6 bases and J gave up 0 bases, with 11 bases separating them. In DNA, the CDR3 is TGTGCCAGTAGCTCGCCTCTAGTGAACACTGAAGCTTTCTTT. As protein: CASSSPLVNTEAFF.

The chain links TRBV25-1 to TRBJ1-2, with D unresolved. The CDR3 spans 12 residues. The V end lost 4 bases, the J end lost 3 bases, and 6 bases lay between the germline ends. Germline assignment: CDR1 MGHDK and CDR2 SYGVNS. CDR3 protein: CASSADDYGYTF. The CDR3 region has the DNA TGTGCCAGCAGTGCAGATGACTATGGCTACACCTTC.

The chain joins TRBV27 to TRBJ2-3; 10 positions match TRBD1. Germline V lookup: CDR1 MNHEY, CDR2 SMNVEV (reference sequence). There are 17 residues in the CDR3. After removal of 4 bases from V and 4 bases from J, the junction contained 11 bases not matched to a gene. CDR3 sequence reads: CASSSGTGDWGADTQYF. CDR3 nucleotide sequence: TGTGCCAGCAGTTCAGGGACAGGGGATTGGGGCGCAGATACGCAGTATTTT.